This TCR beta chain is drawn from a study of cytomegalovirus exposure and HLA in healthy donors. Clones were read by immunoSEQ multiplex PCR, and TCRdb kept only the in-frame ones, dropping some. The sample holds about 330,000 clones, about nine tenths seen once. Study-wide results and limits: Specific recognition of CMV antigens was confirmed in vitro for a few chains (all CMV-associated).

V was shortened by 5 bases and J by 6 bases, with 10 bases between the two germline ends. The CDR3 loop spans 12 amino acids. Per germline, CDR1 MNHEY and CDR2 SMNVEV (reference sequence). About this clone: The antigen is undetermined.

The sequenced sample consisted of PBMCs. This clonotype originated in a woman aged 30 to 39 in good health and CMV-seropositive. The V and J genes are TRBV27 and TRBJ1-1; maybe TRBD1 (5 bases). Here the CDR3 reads CASSAGGAEAFF. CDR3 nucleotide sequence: TGTGCCAGCAGTGCCGGAGGGGCTGAAGCTTTCTTT.